The rows below give T cell receptor beta chains drawn from one sample of a study of T cell responses to AZD1222 COVID-19 vaccine. Some clones are missing from TCRdb's copy, which holds only in-frame ones; the method was immunoSEQ multiplex PCR. The data contain roughly 120,000 clones, 88% of them singletons. The sample was peripheral blood, taken on day 0 of AZD1222 vaccination. Receptors were obtained from an adult in good health. Both conserved end residues are part of each CDR3. The D gene is left open where the match is weak. The size entry is marked missing in some rows and otherwise reads once, few, many or a size class.

d_gene	abundance	len	v_gene	j_gene	CDR3nt	CDR3aa
-	-	17	TRBV28	TRBJ1-2	TGTGCCAGCAGTATAACCCTACCCCAGGGGAGCAACTATGGCTACACCTTC	CASSITLPQGSNYGYTF
-	-	19	TRBV4-1	TRBJ1-2	TGCGCCAGCAGCCAAGAAAAGGGCGCCGGCCAGGTGGCTCGGTATGGCTACACCTTC	CASSQEKGAGQVARYGYTF
-	-	17	TRBV6-4	TRBJ1-4	TGTGCCAAACGACTTATCCGGGTGGGGCAAGGTGGGGAAAAACTGTTTTTT	CAKRLIRVGQGGEKLFF
TRBD1	-	15	TRBV28	TRBJ2-7	TGTGCCAGCGGTATCCGGGACAGGGGCCTCGGGGAGCAGTACTTC	CASGIRDRGLGEQYF
-	-	14	TRBV7-2	TRBJ1-4	TGTGCCAGCAGCTTAATGGCCAGGGGTGAAAAACTGTTTTTT	CASSLMARGEKLFF
-	-	12	TRBV7-3	TRBJ2-2	TGTGCCAGCAGCTCACCCGCCGGGGAGCTGTTTTTT	CASSSPAGELFF
TRBD1	-	14	TRBV2	TRBJ1-2	TGTGCCAGCAGTGAATCGGTCAGGGGGCAGGGCTACACCTTC	CASSESVRGQGYTF
TRBD1	-	16	TRBV7-9	TRBJ1-2	TGTGCCAGCAGCTTAGGACCCTTGACAGGGGGCGCGGGCTACACCTTC	CASSLGPLTGGAGYTF
-	-	14	TRBV11-2	TRBJ1-3	TGTGCCAGCAGCTTGAGTTCTACTGGAAACACCATATATTTT	CASSLSSTGNTIYF
TRBD2	-	16	TRBV7-2	TRBJ2-7	TGTGCCAGCAGCTTAGAAGCGGGGGTGGGCTTATACGAGCAGTACTTC	CASSLEAGVGLYEQYF
TRBD1	-	15	TRBV5-1	TRBJ1-2	TGCGCCAGCAGCTCGGTGATGGGACAGGGGCATGGCTACACCTTC	CASSSVMGQGHGYTF
-	few	15	TRBV4-1	TRBJ2-5	TGCGCCAGCAGCCAAGTCCCCAGGGTCGAAGAGACCCAGTACTTC	CASSQVPRVEETQYF
-	-	14	TRBV10-3	TRBJ2-7	TGTGCCATCAGTGAGTCAACAGGGTTGGTCGAGCAGTACTTC	CAISESTGLVEQYF
TRBD2	-	15	TRBV6-1	TRBJ2-7	TGTGCCAGCAGTGAGGGTAGCGGGGGCCTCTACGAGCAGTACTTC	CASSEGSGGLYEQYF
TRBD1	-	16	TRBV5-6	TRBJ1-2	TGTGCCAGCAGCTCAACGACAGGGGGCCCCTTCTATGGCTACACCTTC	CASSSTTGGPFYGYTF
-	-	13	TRBV6-5	TRBJ1-3	TGTGCCACTTCGGGGCAGTCTGGAAACACCATATATTTT	CATSGQSGNTIYF
-	once	16	TRBV4-3	TRBJ1-6	TGCGCCAGCAGCCAAGCTGCGTGGGAGAAGGGTTCACCCCTCCACTTT	CASSQAAWEKGSPLHF
-	-	14	TRBV5-1	TRBJ2-5	TGCGCCAGCAGCTTGTACGGGGGCTTTGAGACCCAGTACTTC	CASSLYGGFETQYF
-	-	14	TRBV24-1	TRBJ1-5	TGTGCCACCAGTGGGGAGGGGCTCAATCAGCCCCAGCATTTT	CATSGEGLNQPQHF
-	-	15	TRBV4-1	TRBJ1-5	TGCGCCAGCAGCCAAGATCGGGCAGTCAATCAGCCCCAGCATTTT	CASSQDRAVNQPQHF
TRBD2	-	13	TRBV14	TRBJ2-5	TGTGCCAGCAGCCAGGGGCTAGCGGGGACCCAGTACTTC	CASSQGLAGTQYF
TRBD1	-	15	TRBV6-5	TRBJ1-3	TGTGCCAGCAGTTACTCTGGGACAGCTGGAAACACCATATATTTT	CASSYSGTAGNTIYF
-	few	14	TRBV4-1	TRBJ1-1	TGCGCCAGCAGCCAAGATCGGGCGGGTTTGGAAGCTTTCTTT	CASSQDRAGLEAFF
-	few	12	TRBV27	TRBJ1-1	TGTGCCAGCAGTCCCGATGGGGCTGAAGCTTTCTTT	CASSPDGAEAFF
-	-	14	TRBV29-1	TRBJ2-2	TGCAGCGTTGCGGGGGGCGCGGTCACCGGGGAGCTGTTTTTT	CSVAGGAVTGELFF
-	-	19	TRBV7-2	TRBJ1-5	TGTGCCAGCAGCACCCTCATTTACAGCGCTGGGGACCGCAATCAGCCCCAGCATTTT	CASSTLIYSAGDRNQPQHF
-	-	15	TRBV18	TRBJ2-1	TGTGCCAGCTCCCCGCAGGGGATCAGCTACAATGAGCAGTTCTTC	CASSPQGISYNEQFF
-	-	16	TRBV25-1	TRBJ2-7	TGTGCCAGCAGTGAATCCGGGATCCGGACATACTACGAGCAGTACTTC	CASSESGIRTYYEQYF
TRBD1	-	15	TRBV6-5	TRBJ1-6	TGTGCCAGCAGCTCCACAGGGGACTATAATTCACCCCTCCACTTT	CASSSTGDYNSPLHF